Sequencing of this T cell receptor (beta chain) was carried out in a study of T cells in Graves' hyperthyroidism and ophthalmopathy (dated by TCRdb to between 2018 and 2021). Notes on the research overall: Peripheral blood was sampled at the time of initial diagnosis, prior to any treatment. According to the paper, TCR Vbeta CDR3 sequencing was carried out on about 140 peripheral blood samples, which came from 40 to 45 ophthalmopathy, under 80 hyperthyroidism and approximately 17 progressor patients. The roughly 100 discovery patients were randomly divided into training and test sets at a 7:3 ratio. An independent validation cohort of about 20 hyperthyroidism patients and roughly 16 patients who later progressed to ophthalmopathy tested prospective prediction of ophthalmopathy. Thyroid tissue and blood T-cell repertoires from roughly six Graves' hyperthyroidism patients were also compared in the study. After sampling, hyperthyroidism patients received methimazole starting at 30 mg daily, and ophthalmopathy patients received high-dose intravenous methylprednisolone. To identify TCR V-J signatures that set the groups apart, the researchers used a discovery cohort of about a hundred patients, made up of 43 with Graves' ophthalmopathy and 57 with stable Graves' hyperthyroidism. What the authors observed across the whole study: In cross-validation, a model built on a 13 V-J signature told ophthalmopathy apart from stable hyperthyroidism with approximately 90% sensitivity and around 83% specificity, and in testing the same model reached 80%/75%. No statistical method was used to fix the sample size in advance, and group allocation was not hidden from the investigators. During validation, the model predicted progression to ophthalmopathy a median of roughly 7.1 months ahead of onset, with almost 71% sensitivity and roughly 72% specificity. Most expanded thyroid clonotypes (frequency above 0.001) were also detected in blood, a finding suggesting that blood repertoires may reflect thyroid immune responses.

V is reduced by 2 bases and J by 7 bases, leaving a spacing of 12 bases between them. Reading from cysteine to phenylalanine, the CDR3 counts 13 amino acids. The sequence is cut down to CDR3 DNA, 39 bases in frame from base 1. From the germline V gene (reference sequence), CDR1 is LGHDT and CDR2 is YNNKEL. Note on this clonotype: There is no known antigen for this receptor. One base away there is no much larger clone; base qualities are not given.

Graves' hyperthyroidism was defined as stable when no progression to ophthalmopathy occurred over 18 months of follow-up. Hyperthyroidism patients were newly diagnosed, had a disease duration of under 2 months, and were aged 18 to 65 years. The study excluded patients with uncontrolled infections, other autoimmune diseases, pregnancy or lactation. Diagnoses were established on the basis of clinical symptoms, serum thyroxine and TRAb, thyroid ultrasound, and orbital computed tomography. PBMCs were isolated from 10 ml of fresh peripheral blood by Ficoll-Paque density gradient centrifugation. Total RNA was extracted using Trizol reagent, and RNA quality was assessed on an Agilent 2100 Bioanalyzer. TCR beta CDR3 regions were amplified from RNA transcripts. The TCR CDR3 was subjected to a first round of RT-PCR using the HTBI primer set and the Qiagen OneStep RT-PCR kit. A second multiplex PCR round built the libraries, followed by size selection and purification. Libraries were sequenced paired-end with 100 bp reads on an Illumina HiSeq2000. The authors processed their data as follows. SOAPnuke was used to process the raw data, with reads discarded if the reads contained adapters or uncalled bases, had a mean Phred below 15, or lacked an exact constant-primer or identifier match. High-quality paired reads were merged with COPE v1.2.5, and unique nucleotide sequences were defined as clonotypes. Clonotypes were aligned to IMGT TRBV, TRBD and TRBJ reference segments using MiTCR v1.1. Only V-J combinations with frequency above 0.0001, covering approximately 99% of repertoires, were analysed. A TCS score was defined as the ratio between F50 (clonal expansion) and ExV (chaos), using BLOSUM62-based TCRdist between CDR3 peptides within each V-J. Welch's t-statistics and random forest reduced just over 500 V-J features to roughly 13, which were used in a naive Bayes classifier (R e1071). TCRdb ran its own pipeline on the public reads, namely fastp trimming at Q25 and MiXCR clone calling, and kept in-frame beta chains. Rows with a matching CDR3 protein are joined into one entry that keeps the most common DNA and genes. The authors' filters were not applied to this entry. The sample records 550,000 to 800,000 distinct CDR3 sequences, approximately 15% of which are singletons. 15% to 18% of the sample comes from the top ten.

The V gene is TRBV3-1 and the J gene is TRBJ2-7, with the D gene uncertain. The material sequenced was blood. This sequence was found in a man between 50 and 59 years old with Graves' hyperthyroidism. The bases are TGTGCCAGCAGCCAAAGGTATATCCTGGAGCAGTACTTC. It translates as CASSQRYILEQYF.